A selection of T cell receptor beta chains follows, all from one sample in a study of T cell changes during pregnancy in multiple sclerosis. Clones were read by immunoSEQ multiplex PCR, and TCRdb kept only the in-frame ones, dropping some. The table lists fewer than 35,000 clones, roughly 90% of them singletons. The material was CD4+ T cells from peripheral blood mononuclear cells, obtained in the second trimester of pregnancy. The receptors were gathered from a female donor in good health, enrolled as a control in a pregnancy study. Both conserved end residues are trimmed from each CDR3.

v_call: TRBV9
j_call: TRBJ2-7
cdr3_aa: ASSLSTGGADYEQY

v_call: TRBV6-1
j_call: TRBJ2-3
cdr3_aa: ASSETGGWPDTQY

v_call: TRBV29-1
j_call: TRBJ2-2
cdr3_aa: SATRGGAPGELF

v_call: TRBV19
j_call: TRBJ1-3
cdr3_aa: ASSIGQGNTIY

v_call: TRBV6-1
j_call: TRBJ1-5
cdr3_aa: ASWTGGDGQPQH

v_call: TRBV5-1
j_call: TRBJ2-6
cdr3_aa: ASSLDRSSGANVLT

v_call: TRBV5-1
j_call: TRBJ2-5
cdr3_aa: ASSFSWAGDGGTQY

v_call: TRBV10-3
j_call: TRBJ1-4
cdr3_aa: AISESNGAANEKLF

v_call: TRBV27
j_call: NA
cdr3_aa: ASNRDILALGEQY

v_call: TRBV14
j_call: TRBJ1-4
cdr3_aa: ASSRRGYNEKLF

v_call: TRBV6-1
j_call: TRBJ1-2
cdr3_aa: ASSEGPLRGYT

v_call: TRBV19
j_call: TRBJ2-2
cdr3_aa: ASSPPRLGSGELF

v_call: TRBV6-6
j_call: TRBJ2-7
cdr3_aa: ASSYVAYEQY

v_call: TRBV7-2
j_call: TRBJ2-7
cdr3_aa: ASSFIAGVYEQY